The table lists the clone carrying this T cell receptor beta chain with many counts. Its target is not known. The data were taken from a study of T cells in Graves' hyperthyroidism and ophthalmopathy. Study-level findings and limits: Ophthalmopathy got predicted by the model a median about six months before its onset.

Germline V gene data show CDR1 as MNHNS and CDR2 as SASEGT. Unmatched junction bases numbered 9, after V lost 4 bases and J lost 6 bases. This CDR3 spans 15 amino acids. RNA transcripts served as the template for amplifying TCR beta CDR3 regions. The TCR CDR3 first-round RT-PCR relied on the HTBI primer set. TCRdb used MiXCR to reprocess the multiplex PCR reads, holding one entry per CDR3 protein. The table lists approximately 520,000 distinct CDR3 sequences, around 21% of them singletons. Fresh 10 ml peripheral blood yielded PBMCs. The sequencing input was blood. This chain uses TRBV6-1 with TRBJ1-5, with 7 bases identical to TRBD1. This sequence was found in a man aged 18 to 29 with Graves' hyperthyroidism. The chain's CDR3 is CASSGRQGIGQPQHF. The CDR3 nucleotides read TGTGCCAGCAGTGGACGACAGGGAATAGGTCAGCCCCAGCATTTT.